This passage covers 7 T cell receptor beta chains from one sample sequenced in a study of identical twins. TCRdb re-called the 5' RACE reads with MiXCR, one entry per CDR3 protein. The repertoire holds fewer than 650,000 distinct CDR3 sequences, less than 9% seen once, with 1.6% in the top ten. These records were also assigned to another study, of yellow fever vaccine responses in identical twins.

The sequenced sample consisted of PBMCs. The receptors were gathered from a woman under 30 in good health.

This clonotype came up a few times. This rearrangement joins TRBV29-1 to TRBJ2-5; TRBD2 matches 14 bases. The CDR3 has 17 residues. Per the germline V gene, CDR1 is SQVTM and CDR2 is ANQGSEA. Losses at the gene ends were 0 bases for V and 4 bases for J; bases not matched to a gene: 7. Here the CDR3 DNA reads TGCAGCGTTGAAGAGGGGACTAGCGGGAGTCGGAGAGAGACCCAGTACTTC. It yields the protein CSVEEGTSGSRRETQYF. Looking up the rest from reference TRBV29-1 and TRBJ2-5 gives the full variable domain: SAVISQKPSRDICQRGTSLTIQCQVDSQVTMMFWYRQQPGQSLTLIATANQGSEATYESGFVIDKFPISRPNLTFSTLTVSNMSPEDSSIYLCSVEEGTSGSRRETQYFGPGTRLLVL.

V and J are TRBV7-2 and TRBJ2-3; 8 bases are shared with TRBD2. The ends lost 8 bases at V and 13 bases at J; junction bases unmatched: 11. The CDR3 has 12 residues. Germline V CDR1 and CDR2: SGHTA, FQGNSA. In DNA form, the CDR3 reads TGTGCCAGCCGGGGGGGAACAAGCCTGGAGTATTTT. It codes for CASRGGTSLEYF.

This clonotype appeared a few times. V is TRBV19 and J is TRBJ1-2, with D unclear. CDR3 length: 13 amino acids. V lost 3 bases, J lost 1 base, and 6 bases lay in between. Per germline, CDR1 LNHDA and CDR2 SQIVND (reference sequence). The CDR3 region is CASSIGLNYGYTF. The CDR3 DNA follows: TGTGCCAGTAGTATCGGTCTTAACTATGGCTACACCTTC.

The V call is TRBV5-1, the J call TRBJ2-1; TRBD2 agrees at 14 bases. Germline lookup yields CDR1 SGHRS and CDR2 YFSETQ. V was pared by 0 bases and J by 7 bases, with 9 bases of the junction left unmatched. The CDR3 is 18 residues long. The CDR3 DNA reads TGCGCCAGCAGCTTGGATGAGGGACTAGCGGGAGTAGGTAATGAGCAGTTCTTC. This sequence encodes CASSLDEGLAGVGNEQFF. The whole variable domain, remainder taken from reference TRBV5-1 and TRBJ2-1, is KAGVTQTPRYLIKTRGQQVTLSCSPISGHRSVSWYQQTPGQGLQFLFEYFSETQRNKGNFPGRFSGRQFSNSRSEMNVSTLELGDSALYLCASSLDEGLAGVGNEQFFGPGTRLTVL.

This sequence joins TRBV3-1 and TRBJ2-4, with D perhaps matching TRBD1 or TRBD2 (5 bases each). Germline V gene sequence: CDR1 LGHDT, CDR2 YNNKEL (reference sequence). This CDR3 contains 14 residues. Trimming cost V 4 bases and J 6 bases, with 13 bases left between them. The CDR3 loop is CASSPRDASNIQYF. The CDR3 coding sequence is TGTGCCAGCAGCCCCCGGGACGCCTCAAACATTCAGTACTTC. The variable domain in full, with the rest retrieved from reference TRBV3-1 and TRBJ2-4, is DTAVSQTPKYLVTQMGNDKSIKCEQNLGHDTMYWYKQDSKKFLKIMFSYNNKELIINETVPNRFSPKSPDKAHLNLHINSLELGDSAVYFCASSPRDASNIQYFGAGTRLSVL.

In this sample, this clonotype turned up a few times. The J gene is TRBJ2-1, the V gene TRBV12-3 or TRBV12-4, with 7 bases matching TRBD2. V was pared by 6 bases and J by 4 bases, with 15 bases of the junction left unmatched. The length of the CDR3 is 17 residues. CDR3 DNA: TGTGCCAGCAGCCCCTCTATGGGGAGGGCAGCTTACAATGAGCAGTTCTTC. Translation: CASSPSMGRAAYNEQFF.

This clonotype has just a few counts. The CDR3 DNA reads as TGTGCCAGCAGCGTCGACAGATACACTGAAGCTTTCTTT. It translates to CASSVDRYTEAFF. V usage is TRBV2 and J usage is TRBJ1-1; D is possibly TRBD1 (5 bases). This CDR3 contains 13 residues. Per the germline V gene, CDR1 is SNHLY and CDR2 is FYNNEI. V lost 6 bases, J lost 3 bases, and 11 bases lay in between.